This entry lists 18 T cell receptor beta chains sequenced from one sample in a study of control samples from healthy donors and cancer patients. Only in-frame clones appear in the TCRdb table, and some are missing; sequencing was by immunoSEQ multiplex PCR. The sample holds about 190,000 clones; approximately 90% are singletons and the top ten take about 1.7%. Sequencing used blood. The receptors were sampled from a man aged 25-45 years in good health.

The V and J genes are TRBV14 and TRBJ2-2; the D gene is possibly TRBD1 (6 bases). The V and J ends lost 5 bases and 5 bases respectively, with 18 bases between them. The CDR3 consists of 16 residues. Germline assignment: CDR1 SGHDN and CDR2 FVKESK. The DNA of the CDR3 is TGTGCCAGCAGCTTTCCCCCCGGGACACAGACCGGGGAGCTGTTTTTT. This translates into CASSFPPGTQTGELFF.

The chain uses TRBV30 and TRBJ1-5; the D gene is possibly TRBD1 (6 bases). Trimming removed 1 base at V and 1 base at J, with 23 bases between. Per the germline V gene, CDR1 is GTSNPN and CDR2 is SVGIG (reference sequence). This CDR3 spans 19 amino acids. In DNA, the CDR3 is TGTGCCTGGAGTGCTACACACTACGGGGGGGGGCAGAGCAATCAGCCCCAGCATTTT. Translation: CAWSATHYGGGQSNQPQHF.

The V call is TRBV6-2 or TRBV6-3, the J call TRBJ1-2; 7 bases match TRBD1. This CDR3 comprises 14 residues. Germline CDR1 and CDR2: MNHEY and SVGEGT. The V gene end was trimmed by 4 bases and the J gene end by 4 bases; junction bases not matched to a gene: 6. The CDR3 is CASSLGQRAYGYTF. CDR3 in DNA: TGTGCCAGCAGTTTGGGACAGCGGGCCTATGGCTACACCTTC.

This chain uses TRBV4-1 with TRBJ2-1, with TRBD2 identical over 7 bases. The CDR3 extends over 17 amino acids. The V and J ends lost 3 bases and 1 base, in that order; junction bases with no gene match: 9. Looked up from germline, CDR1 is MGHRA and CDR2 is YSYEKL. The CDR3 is CASSQYEAGSSYNEQFF. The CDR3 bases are TGCGCCAGCAGCCAGTACGAAGCGGGGTCGTCCTACAATGAGCAGTTCTTC.

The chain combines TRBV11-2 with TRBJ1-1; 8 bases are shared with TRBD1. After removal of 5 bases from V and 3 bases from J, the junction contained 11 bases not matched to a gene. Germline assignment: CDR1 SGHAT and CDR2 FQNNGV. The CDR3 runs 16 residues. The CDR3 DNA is TGTGCCAGCAGCCAAGGACAGGGCAGAGGGTACACTGAAGCTTTCTTT. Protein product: CASSQGQGRGYTEAFF.

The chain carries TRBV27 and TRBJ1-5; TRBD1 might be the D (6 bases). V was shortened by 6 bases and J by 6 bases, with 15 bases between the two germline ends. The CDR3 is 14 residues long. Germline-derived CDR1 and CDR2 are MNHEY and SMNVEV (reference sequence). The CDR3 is CASRDGQSLQPQHF. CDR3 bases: TGTGCCAGCAGGGACGGACAGTCCCTTCAGCCCCAGCATTTT.

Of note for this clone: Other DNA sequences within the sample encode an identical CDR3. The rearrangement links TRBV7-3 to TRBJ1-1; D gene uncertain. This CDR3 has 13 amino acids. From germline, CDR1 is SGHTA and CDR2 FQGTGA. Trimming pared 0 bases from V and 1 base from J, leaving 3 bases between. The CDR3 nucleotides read TGTGCCAGCAGCTTAACGCCGAACACTGAAGCTTTCTTT. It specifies CASSLTPNTEAFF.

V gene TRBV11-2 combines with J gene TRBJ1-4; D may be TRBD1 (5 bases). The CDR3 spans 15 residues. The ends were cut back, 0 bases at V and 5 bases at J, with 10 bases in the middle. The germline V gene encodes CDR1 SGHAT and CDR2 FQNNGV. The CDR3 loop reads CASSLDLRGNEKLFF. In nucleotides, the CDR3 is TGTGCCAGCAGCTTAGATCTACGGGGGAATGAAAAACTGTTTTTT.

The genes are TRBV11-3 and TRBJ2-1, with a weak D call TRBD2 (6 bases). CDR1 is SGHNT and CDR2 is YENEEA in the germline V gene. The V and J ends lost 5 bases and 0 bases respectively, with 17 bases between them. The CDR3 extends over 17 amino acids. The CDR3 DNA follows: TGTGCCAGCAGCCCTGGGACTGGATTAAGCTCCTACAATGAGCAGTTCTTC. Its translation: CASSPGTGLSSYNEQFF.

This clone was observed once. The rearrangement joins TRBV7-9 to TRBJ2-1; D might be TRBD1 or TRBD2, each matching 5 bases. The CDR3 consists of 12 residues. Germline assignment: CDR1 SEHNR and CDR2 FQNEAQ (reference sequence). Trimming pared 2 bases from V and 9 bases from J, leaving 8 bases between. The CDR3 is CASSLSGTEQFF. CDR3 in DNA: TGTGCCAGCAGCTTATCCGGGACTGAGCAGTTCTTC.

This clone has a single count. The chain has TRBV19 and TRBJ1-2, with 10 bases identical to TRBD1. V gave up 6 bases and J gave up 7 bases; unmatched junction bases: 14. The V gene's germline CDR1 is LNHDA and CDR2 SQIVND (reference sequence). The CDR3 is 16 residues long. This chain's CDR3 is CASRQGATGGSGGYTF. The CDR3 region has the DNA TGTGCCAGTAGACAAGGCGCGACAGGGGGCTCGGGTGGCTACACCTTC.

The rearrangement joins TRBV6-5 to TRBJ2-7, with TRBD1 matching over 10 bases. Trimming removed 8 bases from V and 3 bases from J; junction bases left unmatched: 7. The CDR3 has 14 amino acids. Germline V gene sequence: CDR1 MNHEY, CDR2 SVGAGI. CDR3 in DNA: TGTGCCAGCGTACCCCGGGACAGGGGCTACGAGCAGTACTTC. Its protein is CASVPRDRGYEQYF.

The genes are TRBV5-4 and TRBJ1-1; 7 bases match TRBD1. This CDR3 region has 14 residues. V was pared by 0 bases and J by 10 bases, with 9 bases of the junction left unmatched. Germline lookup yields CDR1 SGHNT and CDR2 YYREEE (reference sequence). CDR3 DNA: TGTGCCAGCAGCTTGGATTACAGGGGAAGGGGAGCTTTCTTT. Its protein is CASSLDYRGRGAFF.

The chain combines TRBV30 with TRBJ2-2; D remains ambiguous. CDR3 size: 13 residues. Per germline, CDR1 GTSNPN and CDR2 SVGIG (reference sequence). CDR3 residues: CALVSPNTGELFF. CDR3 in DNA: TGTGCTCTAGTTAGCCCAAACACCGGGGAGCTGTTTTTT. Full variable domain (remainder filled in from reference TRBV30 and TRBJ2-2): SQTIHQWPATLVQPVGSPLSLECTVEGTSNPNLYWYRQAAGRGLQLLFYSVGIGQISSEVPQNLSASRPQDRQFILSSKKLLLSDSGFYLCALVSPNTGELFFGEGSRLTVL.

The CDR3 spells CASSAVSANTGELFF. The CDR3 bases are TGTGCCAGCTCGGCTGTTAGCGCGAACACCGGGGAGCTGTTTTTT. The rearrangement joins TRBV6-6 to TRBJ2-2; tentative D call: TRBD2 (5 bases). V gave up 8 bases and J gave up 0 bases, with 13 bases separating them. The germline CDR1 and CDR2 sequences are MNHNY and SVGAGI (reference sequence). The CDR3 is 15 amino acids.

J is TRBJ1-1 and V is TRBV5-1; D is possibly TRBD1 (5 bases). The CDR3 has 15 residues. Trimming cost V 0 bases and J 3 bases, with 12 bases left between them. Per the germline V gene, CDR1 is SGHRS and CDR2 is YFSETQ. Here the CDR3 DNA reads TGCGCCAGCAGCTTGGGATGGGGCCAGGACACTGAAGCTTTCTTT. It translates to CASSLGWGQDTEAFF.

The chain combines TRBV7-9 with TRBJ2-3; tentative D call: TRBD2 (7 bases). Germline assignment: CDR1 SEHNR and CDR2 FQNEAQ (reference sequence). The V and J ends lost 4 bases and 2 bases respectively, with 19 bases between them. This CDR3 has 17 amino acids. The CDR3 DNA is TGTGCCAGCAGCTGGCTTAGACGGGGGGCGACCACAGATACGCAGTATTTT. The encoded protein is CASSWLRRGATTDTQYF.

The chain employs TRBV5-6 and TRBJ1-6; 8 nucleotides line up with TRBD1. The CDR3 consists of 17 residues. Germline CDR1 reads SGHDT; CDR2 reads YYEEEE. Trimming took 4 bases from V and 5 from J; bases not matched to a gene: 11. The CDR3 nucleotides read TGTGCCAGCAGCGGACAGGGCCCTTTATCCCATAATTCACCCCTCCACTTT. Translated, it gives CASSGQGPLSHNSPLHF.